The next 22 T cell receptor beta chains were all read from a single sample in a study of T cells after yellow fever vaccination. From the 5' RACE reads, TCRdb called clonotypes with MiXCR, one entry per CDR3 protein. This sample carries around 50,000 distinct CDR3 sequences, more than 6% of them seen once, and the ten largest clones take roughly 10%. Sequencing used PBMCs, either bulk or a sorted T-cell subset (CD4+, CD8+, memory, or dextramer-sorted; not recorded which), obtained 45 days after the yellow fever booster vaccination. The receptors come from a man younger than 45 who received the YFV17D yellow fever vaccine.

This clonotype was seen many times. The chain links TRBV9 to TRBJ2-7; tentatively, D is TRBD1 (7 bases). The germline gives CDR1 SGDLS, CDR2 YYNGEE. This CDR3 has 18 amino acids. Trimming left V 1 base short and J 0 bases short, with 20 bases between. CDR3 residues: CASSVQHQQGRSSYEQYF. DNA of the CDR3: TGTGCCAGCAGCGTACAACACCAACAGGGGAGGAGCTCCTACGAGCAGTACTTC.

This clonotype is classed as medium-sized. Here the CDR3 DNA reads TGCAGTGCTAGCAGGCAGTCGGCGGGCTACACCTTC. This sequence encodes CSASRQSAGYTF. This chain connects TRBV20-1 to TRBJ1-2; no clear D. The V end lost 3 bases, the J end lost 8 bases, and 13 bases lay between the germline ends. The CDR3 spans 12 residues. Germline loops: CDR1 DFQATT, CDR2 SNEGSKA (reference sequence).

This clonotype turned up a few times. The chain has TRBV9 and TRBJ2-3; 10 bases agree with TRBD2. The CDR3 contains 16 residues. The V and J ends lost 4 bases and 0 bases, in that order; junction bases with no gene match: 5. The V gene's germline CDR1 is SGDLS and CDR2 YYNGEE. CDR3 DNA: TGTGCCAGCAGCATAGGACTAGCGGCTAGCACAGATACGCAGTATTTT. Amino acid sequence: CASSIGLAASTDTQYF.

This clonotype was detected ten times or more. The chain recombines TRBV7-8 with TRBJ1-6, with D unclear. The V gene's germline CDR1 is SGHVS and CDR2 FQNEAQ. CDR3 size: 14 residues. V was cut by 1 base and J by 7 bases, with 8 bases left in between. The CDR3 region is CASSLGTGNSPLHF. The CDR3 DNA sequence: TGTGCCAGCAGCTTAGGAACTGGAAATTCACCCCTCCACTTT.

The table lists this clonotype with many counts. J is TRBJ2-7 and V is TRBV7-6; 8 bases line up with TRBD1. In germline, CDR1 is SGHVS, CDR2 FNYEAQ. The CDR3 contains 15 residues. Losses at the gene ends were 5 bases for V and 5 bases for J; bases not matched to a gene: 11. CDR3 bases: TGTGCCAGCAGCCGGGGACAGGCTTTTTCCAACGAGCAGTACTTC. It codes for CASSRGQAFSNEQYF.

This clonotype was observed a few times. V and J are TRBV7-9 and TRBJ2-7; a weak D match, TRBD1 (6 bases). The length of the CDR3 is 14 residues. Germline V CDR1 and CDR2: SEHNR, FQNEAQ (reference sequence). The germline V and J ends were trimmed by 4 bases and 6 bases, with 16 bases remaining between them. This CDR3 reads CASSSSRQVFEQYF. CDR3 in DNA: TGTGCCAGCAGCTCATCCCGACAGGTCTTCGAGCAGTACTTC.

This clonotype showed up many times. CDR3 DNA: TGTGCCATCAGTAGCGGGAGTCCCGGGGAGCTGTTTTTT. Amino acid sequence: CAISSGSPGELFF. The V gene is TRBV10-3, the J gene TRBJ2-2; TRBD2 matches 8 bases. V dropped 5 bases and J dropped 6; count of bases not matched to a gene: 2. The CDR3 contains 13 residues. Germline V lookup: CDR1 ENHRY, CDR2 SYGVKD.

The chain recombines TRBV5-1 with TRBJ1-1; D not resolved. V was pared by 1 base and J by 0 bases, with 10 bases between. The CDR3 totals 15 residues. Germline CDR1 SGHRS, CDR2 YFSETQ. Here the CDR3 reads CASSLSTPMNTEAFF. CDR3 DNA: TGCGCCAGCAGCTTGTCGACCCCTATGAACACTGAAGCTTTCTTT.

In this sample, this clonotype turned up many times. The chain combines TRBV4-3 with TRBJ1-2; TRBD1 is a possible D gene (5 bases). Germline lookup yields CDR1 LGHNA and CDR2 YSLEER. This CDR3 comprises 15 residues. V was clipped by 4 bases and J by 3 bases, with 15 bases between them. As DNA, the CDR3 is TGCGCCAGCAGCCCCGGGACGCTCCAGGACTATGGCTACACCTTC. Translating it yields CASSPGTLQDYGYTF.

The V call is TRBV2, the J call TRBJ2-3; 8 positions match TRBD2. CDR3 length: 14 amino acids. Trimming took 8 bases from V and 1 from J; bases not matched to a gene: 5. Germline V gene lookup returns CDR1 SNHLY and CDR2 FYNNEI. CDR3 coding DNA: TGTGCCAGCGACCCAGCGGGAGGCACAGATACGCAGTATTTT. Its protein is CASDPAGGTDTQYF.

This clonotype has at least ten counts. The V gene is TRBV6-1, the J gene TRBJ2-4; 8 nucleotides agree with TRBD2. V shed 8 bases and J 8 bases; nucleotides not matched to a gene: 11. Germline V gives CDR1 MNHNS, CDR2 SASEGT. CDR3 length equals 14 residues. The CDR3 here is CASQDAGGGDIQYF. The CDR3 nucleotides read TGTGCCAGCCAGGATGCGGGAGGAGGGGACATTCAGTACTTC.

This clonotype was detected only a few times. This chain links TRBV12-3 or TRBV12-4 with TRBJ1-1; D possibly corresponds to TRBD1 (6 bases). This CDR3 spans 14 amino acids. V lost 3 bases and J lost 1, with 9 bases in between. In nucleotides, the CDR3 is TGTGCCAGCAGTTTTTACAGGGAGAACACTGAAGCTTTCTTT. This encodes CASSFYRENTEAFF.

This clonotype was counted ten times or more. This sequence joins TRBV6-2 or TRBV6-3 and TRBJ2-1; D call uncertain. The ends were cut back, 6 bases at V and 3 bases at J, with 12 bases in the middle. The CDR3 loop spans 14 amino acids. Germline CDR1 is MNHEY and CDR2 is SVGEGT. CDR3 bases: TGTGCCAGCAGCAATCAGCCGGACTACAATGAGCAGTTCTTC. This gives the protein CASSNQPDYNEQFF.

A remark on this clonotype: A read error may produce the germline difference seen at one junction end. In DNA, the CDR3 is TGTACCAGCACCTTACGGCCCAGGGACTATGGCTACACCTTC. It translates to CTSTLRPRDYGYTF. The chain joins TRBV11-1 to TRBJ1-2; D possibly corresponds to TRBD1 (5 bases). CDR1 SGHAT and CDR2 FQDESV come from the germline V gene (reference sequence). CDR3 length equals 14 residues.

This clonotype was detected only a few times. This chain links TRBV27 with TRBJ2-2; perhaps TRBD2 as D (6 bases). Trimming stripped 5 bases from V and 6 bases from J, with 13 bases between. The CDR3 is made up of 14 amino acids. The germline CDR1 and CDR2 sequences are MNHEY and SMNVEV (reference sequence). The DNA of the CDR3 is TGTGCCAGCAGTCAAGGACTACTCTCCGGGGAGCTGTTTTTT. Protein sequence: CASSQGLLSGELFF.

This clonotype was detected ten times or more. The genes are TRBV29-1 and TRBJ2-5, with D unresolved. The CDR3 runs to 14 residues. Germline assignment: CDR1 SQVTM and CDR2 ANQGSEA. V was shortened by 0 bases and J by 1 base, with 9 bases between the two germline ends. Here the CDR3 DNA reads TGCAGCGTTGAAGACAGAACCATCCAAGAGACCCAGTACTTC. Residues: CSVEDRTIQETQYF.

V gene TRBV14 combines with J gene TRBJ2-1; D remains unclear. The CDR3 runs 15 residues. The V gene's germline CDR1 is SGHDN and CDR2 FVKESK. V was pared by 2 bases and J by 0 bases, with 8 bases between. CDR3 in amino acids: CASSQKANSYNEQFF. The CDR3 DNA reads TGTGCCAGCAGCCAAAAAGCCAACTCCTACAATGAGCAGTTCTTC.

For this clonotype: This sequence may be a read error, since a much larger clone differs from it by one base. This chain joins TRBV6-5 and TRBJ1-6; 8 positions agree with TRBD1. The CDR3 has 14 residues. In germline, CDR1 is MNHEY, CDR2 SVGAGI. CDR3 residues: CASSLGQGNSHLHF. The CDR3 nucleotides are TGTGCCAGCAGTTTAGGACAGGGAAATTCACACCTCCACTTT.

V usage is TRBV11-3 and J usage is TRBJ2-1; 14 bases are shared with TRBD2. With 5 bases clipped from V and 5 bases from J, the junction kept 5 bases outside the gene matches. Per germline, CDR1 SGHNT and CDR2 YENEEA. This CDR3 is built from 16 residues. This chain's CDR3 is CASSKRLAGGDNEQFF. The CDR3 DNA sequence: TGTGCCAGCAGCAAAAGACTAGCGGGAGGGGACAATGAGCAGTTCTTC.

This clonotype has ten or more counts. The V gene is TRBV6-4, the J gene TRBJ2-1; D ambiguous. The CDR3 covers 16 residues. Trimming shortened V by 0 bases and J by 4 bases, and 13 bases separated the two germline ends. In germline, CDR1 is MRHNA, CDR2 SNTAGT. The CDR3 nucleotides are TGTGCCAGCAGTGACTCGAGTTTGGGCGAGTACAATGAGCAGTTCTTC. Its protein product is CASSDSSLGEYNEQFF.

This clonotype was observed a handful of times. The chain joins TRBV11-3 to TRBJ2-3; either TRBD1 or TRBD2 may fit D (5 bases each). CDR1 and CDR2 from the germline V gene are SGHNT and YENEEA. Trimming took off 1 base at V and 6 bases at J, with 14 bases between the two ends. The CDR3 runs to 15 residues. CDR3 amino acids: CASSLGGTEWDTQYF. The CDR3 coding sequence is TGTGCCAGCAGCTTAGGGGGGACCGAGTGGGATACGCAGTATTTT.

This clonotype appeared a few times. The chain joins TRBV29-1 to TRBJ2-7; 10 bases match TRBD2. From germline, CDR1 is SQVTM and CDR2 ANQGSEA. This CDR3 has 14 residues. With V trimmed by 3 bases and J by 4 bases, 6 bases remained unmatched. CDR3 sequence reads: CSVEERAGGYEQYF. DNA for the CDR3: TGCAGCGTTGAGGAAAGAGCGGGAGGGTACGAGCAGTACTTC.